The T cell receptor (beta chain) described here comes from a study of blood T cell repertoires in COVID-19. Study-level background: Some COVID-19 samples were acute and others convalescent; all came from the United States, Italy and Spain. The analysed material was cDNA or gDNA that came from T cells, B-cell-depleted T cells, or PBMCs.

Per germline, CDR1 SGHKS and CDR2 YYEKEE (reference sequence). V dropped 0 bases and J dropped 5 bases, with 23 bases sitting between them. The CDR3 length is 19 residues. In the original workflow: Amplified reference gene primers provided the basis for estimating nucleated cell counts. Assay used: immunoSEQ multiplex PCR; TCRdb lists only in-frame clones, some missing. V, J and clone size were drawn from that table, and D and trimming were deduced from the DNA. The sample shows under 200,000 clones, around 83% of them seen only once. This receptor was obtained from a man aged 50-59 years with active or convalescent COVID-19. The V call is TRBV5-5, the J call TRBJ2-2; maybe TRBD2 (9 bases). Source material: peripheral blood. The chain's CDR3 is CASSLARGLAGKSTGELFF. CDR3 sequence (DNA): TGTGCCAGCAGCTTGGCCAGGGGGCTAGCGGGAAAATCAACCGGGGAGCTGTTTTTT.